This TCR beta chain was retrieved from a study of blood T cell repertoires in COVID-19. Study in general: The study drew acute and convalescent COVID-19 samples from the United States, Italy and Spain. In each case, the material was cDNA or gDNA derived from T cells, B-cell-depleted T cells, or PBMCs.

V trimming: 1 base; J trimming: 1 base; junction bases outside the gene matches: 2. The CDR3 contains 15 residues. The germline gives CDR1 SQVTM, CDR2 ANQGSEA. In the original workflow: Amplification from reference gene primers served as the basis for estimated nucleated cell counts. The method was immunoSEQ multiplex PCR; TCRdb's version includes in-frame clones alone and lacks a portion of them. V and J calls and clone size follow that table, whereas D and trimming were derived from the DNA. Of about 140,000 clones in the sample, around 86% are singletons; the top ten hold around 5.4%. The V call is TRBV29-1, the J call TRBJ2-3; TRBD2 matches at 10 bases. The TCR was taken from a human donor in a cohort sampled during active COVID-19. Sequenced: peripheral blood. The CDR3 coding sequence is TGCAGCGTTGAAGGTGGACTAGCGGGCACAGATACGCAGTATTTT. Amino acid sequence: CSVEGGLAGTDTQYF.